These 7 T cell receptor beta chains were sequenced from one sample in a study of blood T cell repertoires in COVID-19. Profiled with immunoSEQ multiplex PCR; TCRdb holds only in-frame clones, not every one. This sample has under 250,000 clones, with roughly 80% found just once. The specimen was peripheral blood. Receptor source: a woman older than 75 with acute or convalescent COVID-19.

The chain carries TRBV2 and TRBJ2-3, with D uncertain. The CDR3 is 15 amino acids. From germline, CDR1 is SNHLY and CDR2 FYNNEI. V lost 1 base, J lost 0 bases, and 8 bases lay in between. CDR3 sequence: CASSEGALSTDTQYF. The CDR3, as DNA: TGTGCCAGCAGTGAAGGGGCTTTAAGCACAGATACGCAGTATTTT.

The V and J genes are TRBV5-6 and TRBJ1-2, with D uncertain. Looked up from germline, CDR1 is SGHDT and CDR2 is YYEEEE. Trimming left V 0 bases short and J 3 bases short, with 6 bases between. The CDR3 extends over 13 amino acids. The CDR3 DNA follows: TGTGCCAGCAGCTTGGACGGTGACTATGGCTACACCTTC. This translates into CASSLDGDYGYTF.

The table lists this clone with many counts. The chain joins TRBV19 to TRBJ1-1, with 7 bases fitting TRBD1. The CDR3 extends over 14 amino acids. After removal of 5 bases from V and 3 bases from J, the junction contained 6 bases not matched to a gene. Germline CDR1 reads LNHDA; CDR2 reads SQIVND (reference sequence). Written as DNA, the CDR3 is TGTGCCAGTAGTTGGGGACAGACCCACACTGAAGCTTTCTTT. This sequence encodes CASSWGQTHTEAFF.

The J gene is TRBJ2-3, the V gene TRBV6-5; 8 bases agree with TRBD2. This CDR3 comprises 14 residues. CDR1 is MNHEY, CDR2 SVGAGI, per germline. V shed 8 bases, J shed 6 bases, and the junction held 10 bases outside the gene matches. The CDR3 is CASRRSGREDTQYF. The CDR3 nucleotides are TGTGCCAGCCGGAGGAGCGGGAGAGAGGATACGCAGTATTTT.

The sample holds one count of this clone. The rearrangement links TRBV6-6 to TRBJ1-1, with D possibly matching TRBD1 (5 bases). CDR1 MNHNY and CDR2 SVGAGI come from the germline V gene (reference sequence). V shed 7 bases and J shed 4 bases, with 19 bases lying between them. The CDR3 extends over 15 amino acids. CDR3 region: CASTPGSLPPTEAFF. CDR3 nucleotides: TGTGCCAGCACCCCAGGGTCCCTTCCTCCCACTGAAGCTTTCTTT.

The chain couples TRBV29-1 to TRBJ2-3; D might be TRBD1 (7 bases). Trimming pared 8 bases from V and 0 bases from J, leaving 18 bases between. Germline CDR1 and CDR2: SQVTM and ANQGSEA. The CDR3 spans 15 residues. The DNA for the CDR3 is TGCAGCACCAATCAGGGGGGCCATAGCACAGATACGCAGTATTTT. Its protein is CSTNQGGHSTDTQYF.

The CDR3 DNA sequence: TGTGCCAGTTTACTAGCCCCCTTCTCAGGAGAGACCCAGTACTTC. Translating gives CASLLAPFSGETQYF. The chain recombines TRBV28 with TRBJ2-5, with D tentatively TRBD2 (6 bases). The V gene's germline CDR1 is MDHEN and CDR2 SYDVKM. V lost 9 bases and J lost 4, with 21 bases in between. This CDR3 is built from 15 residues.